Described below is a single T cell receptor beta chain sequence and its context. The data stem from a study of blood T cell repertoires in COVID-19. Authors' analysis steps: Amplification from reference gene primers served as the basis for estimated nucleated cell counts. The protocol was immunoSEQ multiplex PCR, while the TCRdb copy is restricted to in-frame clones and leaves out a portion. The DNA gave D and trimming, while V, J and clone size come from that table. The table has 77,000 or so clones, 75% to 85% seen once. Looked up from germline, CDR1 is GTSNPN and CDR2 is SVGIG (reference sequence). CDR3 length: 12 residues. Trimming removed 3 bases from V and 5 bases from J; junction bases left unmatched: 4.

Sequenced: peripheral blood. The chain employs TRBV30 and TRBJ2-7; 7 bases match TRBD1. The source of this sequence is a woman aged 55-70 years with acute or convalescent COVID-19. For the CDR3, the DNA is TGTGCCTGGAGAGGGACAGCTGACGAGCAGTACTTC. Translation gives CAWRGTADEQYF. Full variable domain (remainder filled in from reference TRBV30 and TRBJ2-7): SQTIHQWPATLVQPVGSPLSLECTVEGTSNPNLYWYRQAAGRGLQLLFYSVGIGQISSEVPQNLSASRPQDRQFILSSKKLLLSDSGFYLCAWRGTADEQYFGPGTRLTVT.